The 10 T cell receptor beta chains presented below share a single source sample, sequenced in a study of OX40 agonist ivuxolimab in advanced cancers. Only in-frame clones appear in the TCRdb table, and some are missing; sequencing was by immunoSEQ multiplex PCR. This table holds fewer than 90,000 clones, under 95% found once. The sequences come from CD4+ or CD8+ T cells sorted from blood, collected in a trial of the OX40 agonist ivuxolimab. The receptor source for this set is an adult with an advanced solid tumor such as melanoma, head and neck, liver or kidney cancer.

The chain uses TRBV19 and TRBJ2-7; D ambiguous. The CDR3 contains 13 residues. CDR1 and CDR2 (germline): LNHDA, SQIVND (reference sequence). Between the trimmed V and J ends, which lost 4 bases and 1 base, there was a span of 8 bases. The DNA of the CDR3 is TGTGCCAGTAGTAAGGGCTATTCCTACGAGCAGTACTTC. Its translation is CASSKGYSYEQYF.

This chain links TRBV5-5 with TRBJ2-5; D is tentatively TRBD1 or TRBD2 (6 bases each). V lost 4 bases and J lost 1, with 11 bases in between. This CDR3 is 14 amino acids long. Germline loops: CDR1 SGHKS, CDR2 YYEKEE (reference sequence). In DNA form, the CDR3 reads TGTGCCAGCAGCGGAGGGGACATCCAAGAGACCCAGTACTTC. Its protein is CASSGGDIQETQYF.

V is TRBV30 and J is TRBJ2-7, with 9 bases identical to TRBD2. Germline values: CDR1 GTSNPN, CDR2 SVGIG (reference sequence). The CDR3 has 14 residues. With 2 bases clipped from V and 6 bases from J, the junction kept 8 bases outside the gene matches. The CDR3 sequence is CAWSIAGVSREQYF. The CDR3 nucleotides are TGTGCCTGGAGTATAGCGGGAGTGTCCCGCGAGCAGTACTTC. Based on the CDR3 plus reference TRBV30 and TRBJ2-7, the full variable domain is SQTIHQWPATLVQPVGSPLSLECTVEGTSNPNLYWYRQAAGRGLQLLFYSVGIGQISSEVPQNLSASRPQDRQFILSSKKLLLSDSGFYLCAWSIAGVSREQYFGPGTRLTVT.

Concerning this clone: Relative to the germline gene, one junction end is altered; a read error may explain this. The chain has TRBV20-1 and TRBJ2-7; 7 bases are shared with TRBD1. From germline, CDR1 is DFQATT and CDR2 SNEGSKA (reference sequence). This CDR3 contains 11 residues. This CDR3 reads CRAIRGLEQYF. For the CDR3, the DNA is TGCAGGGCTATTAGGGGGCTCGAGCAGTACTTC.

CDR3 nucleotide sequence: TGTGCCAGCAGCTTAGCGTTCTCTCAGCCCCAGCATTTT. Protein product: CASSLAFSQPQHF. The chain has TRBV7-8 and TRBJ1-5; D gene unclear. This CDR3 is 13 amino acids long. Germline V gene data show CDR1 as SGHVS and CDR2 as FQNEAQ. The germline V and J ends were trimmed by 0 bases and 6 bases, with 6 bases remaining between them.

The chain combines TRBV28 with TRBJ1-2, with D unclear. This CDR3 is 13 amino acids long. Germline V gene sequence: CDR1 MDHEN, CDR2 SYDVKM. V dropped 3 bases and J dropped 7 bases, with 12 bases sitting between them. For the CDR3, the DNA is TGTGCCAGCAGTTTGCCACAGTTAAGTGGCTACACCTTC. This sequence encodes CASSLPQLSGYTF.

This clone was counted once. This chain uses TRBV7-2 with TRBJ2-5, with TRBD2 matching over 15 bases. The CDR3 loop spans 20 amino acids. Trimming removed 0 bases from V and 3 bases from J; junction bases left unmatched: 11. Germline V lookup: CDR1 SGHTA, CDR2 FQGNSA. As DNA, the CDR3 is TGTGCCAGCAGCTTAGCCTTGGGACTAGCGGGAGGAAGGCTCAAAGAGACCCAGTACTTC. It yields the protein CASSLALGLAGGRLKETQYF.

The CDR3 sequence is CASSKGHAGAPYEQYF. For the CDR3, the DNA is TGTGCCAGCAGCAAAGGTCATGCGGGAGCCCCCTACGAGCAGTACTTC. The J gene is TRBJ2-5, the V gene TRBV21-1; TRBD2 is the table's D call, not checked against the DNA. TRBJ2-7 explains the end of the DNA better; the J call may be wrong. TRBV21-1 is a documented pseudogene. This CDR3 comprises 16 residues.

The chain employs TRBV7-9 and TRBJ1-1; no definite D call. This CDR3 is built from 14 residues. The V and J ends lost 4 bases and 4 bases respectively, with 13 bases between them. Per the germline V gene, CDR1 is SEHNR and CDR2 is FQNEAQ (reference sequence). The CDR3 loop reads CASSSLTVLTEAFF. CDR3 DNA: TGTGCCAGCAGCTCATTAACCGTCCTCACTGAAGCTTTCTTT.

The V and J genes are TRBV6-5 and TRBJ2-7; 7 bases map to TRBD2. The CDR3 runs 13 residues. V dropped 6 bases and J dropped 7; count of bases not matched to a gene: 9. The germline gives CDR1 MNHEY, CDR2 SVGAGI. CDR3 DNA: TGTGCCAGCAGGGAAGGACTAGTTTCAGAGCAGTACTTC. Translating gives CASREGLVSEQYF.